The 2 T cell receptor beta chains given below trace back to one sample, sequenced in a study of control samples from healthy donors and cancer patients (dated by TCRdb to about 2020). The protocol used for the library was the immunoSEQ multiplex PCR assay. What TCRdb holds here is the immuneACCESS table cut down to in-frame rearrangements. Part of the clones is not present; checked against another copy, under half of the missing clones reflect an unresolved V gene, and the others are unexplained. Here the sample has approximately 59,000 clones; over 75% occur a single time. The ten largest make up roughly 13% of the sample. Source material: PBMCs. All receptors come from a woman aged 55-70 years with lung cancer.

The chain combines TRBV12-3 or TRBV12-4 with TRBJ2-5; D is ambiguous. The CDR3 length is 13 residues. The V gene lost 3 bases and the J gene lost 2 bases, with 7 bases spanning the gap. The CDR3 region is CASSLGLQETQYF. The CDR3 bases are TGTGCCAGCAGTTTGGGCTTGCAAGAGACCCAGTACTTC.

The chain combines TRBV2 with TRBJ2-1; 11 positions match TRBD2. Trimming cost V 8 bases and J 0 bases; bases outside gene matches: 15. CDR3 length equals 19 residues. Germline V gene sequence: CDR1 SNHLY, CDR2 FYNNEI. CDR3 sequence: CASFSALAGGQSSYNEQFF. The CDR3 DNA reads as TGTGCCAGCTTCTCGGCCCTAGCGGGAGGACAGAGCTCCTACAATGAGCAGTTCTTC.